These 21 T cell receptor beta chains were sequenced from one sample in a study of T cells in Graves' hyperthyroidism and ophthalmopathy. TCR beta CDR3 region amplification was performed from RNA transcripts. A first-round RT-PCR of the TCR CDR3 used the HTBI primer set. TCRdb itself ran the multiplex PCR reads through MiXCR, one entry per CDR3 protein. The sample shows some 270,000 distinct CDR3 sequences, roughly 15% of them seen only once. Source material: blood. These receptors came from a woman in her thirties or forties with Graves' hyperthyroidism.

The genes are TRBV5-4 and TRBJ2-4; D gene unclear. The V end lost 3 bases, the J end lost 3 bases, and 10 bases lay between the germline ends. Germline V gives CDR1 SGHNT, CDR2 YYREEE (reference sequence). The CDR3 sequence is 14 residues long. The CDR3 loop reads CASSSRADKNIQYF. The CDR3 bases are TGTGCCAGCAGCTCCCGGGCCGACAAAAACATTCAGTACTTC.

This clonotype was found a few times. This sequence joins TRBV5-5 and TRBJ1-5; tentatively, D is TRBD1 (6 bases). CDR1 is SGHKS, CDR2 YYEKEE, per germline (reference sequence). CDR3 size: 13 residues. Trimming stripped 4 bases from V and 5 bases from J, with 10 bases between. The CDR3 loop is CASSKDRDQPQHF. The CDR3 DNA reads as TGTGCCAGCAGCAAGGACAGAGATCAGCCCCAGCATTTT.

To note about this clonotype: A much larger clone differs from this one at a single base, so this may be a read error. The chain carries TRBV20-1 and TRBJ1-2; 7 bases match TRBD1. The CDR3 is 12 amino acids. Germline trimming cut 8 bases from V and 4 bases from J; bases unmatched to any gene: 7. The germline V gene has CDR1 DFQATT and CDR2 SNEGSKA (reference sequence). The CDR3 region is CSTGQSGYGYTF. CDR3 nucleotide sequence: TGCAGTACGGGACAGAGTGGCTATGGCTACACCTTC.

In this sample, this clonotype turned up many times. The chain employs TRBV2 and TRBJ1-1, with TRBD1 identical over 7 bases. The CDR3 runs to 15 residues. Losses at the gene ends were 8 bases for V and 0 bases for J; bases not matched to a gene: 9. Germline V lookup: CDR1 SNHLY, CDR2 FYNNEI. This CDR3 is CASHGQVIMNTEAFF. CDR3 sequence (DNA): TGTGCCAGCCATGGACAGGTCATTATGAACACTGAAGCTTTCTTT.

The chain carries TRBV7-8 and TRBJ2-5, with 9 bases identical to TRBD2. The CDR3 is 16 residues long. V was clipped by 3 bases and J by 0 bases; unmatched bases: 5. Germline CDR1 is SGHVS and CDR2 is FQNEAQ. CDR3 bases: TGTGCCAGCAGCTTGGGACTAGCAGCGTACCAAGAGACCCAGTACTTC. As protein: CASSLGLAAYQETQYF.

This clonotype has a count of ten or more. This rearrangement joins TRBV20-1 to TRBJ2-5; D is possibly TRBD1 (5 bases). The CDR3 is 14 amino acids. The V end lost 1 base, the J end lost 5 bases, and 14 bases lay between the germline ends. CDR1 and CDR2 (germline): DFQATT, SNEGSKA (reference sequence). CDR3 region: CSARGGVGGETQYF. The CDR3 DNA is TGCAGTGCTAGAGGGGGCGTAGGTGGGGAGACCCAGTACTTC.

This chain links TRBV4-1 with TRBJ1-5; TRBD1 agrees at 8 bases. Germline CDR1 MGHRA, CDR2 YSYEKL. V dropped 1 base and J dropped 5; count of bases not matched to a gene: 7. The length of the CDR3 is 16 residues. The CDR3 DNA reads as TGCGCCAGCAGCCAAGCATTGGGACAGGAGGATCAGCCCCAGCATTTT. Its protein is CASSQALGQEDQPQHF.

This clonotype was seen at least ten times. The genes are TRBV6-2 or TRBV6-3 and TRBJ2-1; TRBD2 is a possible D gene (6 bases). Germline CDR1 reads MNHEY; CDR2 reads SVGEGT. This CDR3 is 15 amino acids long. Trimming took 2 bases from V and 10 from J, leaving 18 bases between them. CDR3 coding DNA: TGTGCCAGCAGTTACCCCCGGGACGGAGGGGAAGAGCAGTTCTTC. Encoded protein: CASSYPRDGGEEQFF.

This clonotype was seen more than once but under ten times. This chain connects TRBV24-1 to TRBJ2-1; D is unresolved. Germline V gene sequence: CDR1 KGHDR, CDR2 SFDVKD. With 0 bases removed from V and 5 bases from J, the gap between germline ends came to 7 bases. This CDR3 comprises 14 residues. CDR3 region: CATSDLRQNNEQFF. The DNA for the CDR3 is TGTGCCACCAGTGATTTGCGTCAGAACAATGAGCAGTTCTTC.

This clonotype was observed at least ten times. CDR3: CASSQDPSLAGGNEQFF. CDR3 nucleotides: TGTGCCAGCAGCCAAGACCCTTCCCTAGCGGGAGGCAATGAGCAGTTCTTC. The V and J genes are TRBV3-1 and TRBJ2-1, with TRBD2 identical over 11 bases. The trim removed 0 bases at V and 6 bases at J, leaving 7 bases unmatched. The germline V gene encodes CDR1 LGHDT and CDR2 YNNKEL (reference sequence). CDR3 length: 17 residues.

This clonotype was seen ten or more times. The chain is built from TRBV7-9 and TRBJ1-5, with D possibly matching TRBD1 (5 bases). The V gene's germline CDR1 is SEHNR and CDR2 FQNEAQ (reference sequence). Trimming took off 2 bases at V and 4 bases at J, with 9 bases between the two ends. CDR3 length equals 14 residues. The CDR3 bases are TGTGCCAGCAGCTTATGGGACGATAATCAGCCCCAGCATTTT. Its translation: CASSLWDDNQPQHF.

This clonotype has ten or more counts. The CDR3 DNA sequence: TGTGCCAGCAGGGCGGGAGGGGTAGTGGACGAGCAGTACTTC. Translating it yields CASRAGGVVDEQYF. The V gene is TRBV6-1, the J gene TRBJ2-7; TRBD2 matches at 9 bases. V lost 6 bases and J lost 5; bases outside the gene matches: 8. The CDR3 sequence is 14 residues long. Germline V lookup: CDR1 MNHNS, CDR2 SASEGT.

The V call is TRBV27, the J call TRBJ1-6; D may be TRBD1 (5 bases). The length of the CDR3 is 14 residues. Germline V gene sequence: CDR1 MNHEY, CDR2 SMNVEV (reference sequence). The V end was cut by 5 bases, the J end by 16 bases, with 21 bases between. CDR3 DNA: TGTGCCAGCAGTCCTTACATTGGTATTGAGGGGCTCCACTTT. Translation: CASSPYIGIEGLHF.

In this sample, this clonotype turned up many times. This chain joins TRBV12-3 or TRBV12-4 and TRBJ2-7; D is unresolved. This CDR3 is 12 amino acids long. V lost 5 bases, J lost 4 bases, and 9 bases lay in between. In nucleotides, the CDR3 is TGTGCCAGCAGTGGGTCTTCTTACGAGCAGTACTTC. It yields the protein CASSGSSYEQYF.

Note on this clonotype: The junction does not match germline at one end; this may be a read error. This rearrangement joins TRBV20-1 to TRBJ1-2; tentatively, D is TRBD1 (6 bases). Germline CDR1 and CDR2: DFQATT and SNEGSKA (reference sequence). This CDR3 is 14 amino acids long. CDR3 amino acids: CSAGEAGQLNGYTF. The DNA for the CDR3 is TGCAGTGCTGGAGAGGCGGGACAACTTAATGGCTACACCTTC.

This clonotype was counted many times. This chain joins TRBV15 and TRBJ1-2; no firm D call. Germline CDR1 is LNHNV and CDR2 is YYDKDF (reference sequence). V was trimmed by 0 bases and J by 5 bases, leaving 22 bases between them. This CDR3 is built from 18 residues. The CDR3 region is CATSRDLGHPGREYGYTF. The DNA for the CDR3 is TGTGCCACCAGCAGAGATCTTGGGCACCCTGGTCGTGAGTATGGCTACACCTTC. The whole variable domain, filled in from reference TRBV15 and TRBJ1-2, reads DAMVIQNPRYQVTQFGKPVTLSCSQTLNHNVMYWYQQKSSQAPKLLFHYYDKDFNNEADTPDNFQSRRPNTSFCFLDIRSPGLGDTAMYLCATSRDLGHPGREYGYTFGSGTRLTVV.

This clonotype has a handful of counts. At one of its ends the junction is not consistent with the germline gene, which may arise from a read error. The chain joins TRBV20-1 to TRBJ1-1, with TRBD1 as a possible D gene (5 bases). The CDR3 is made up of 14 amino acids. Germline V gives CDR1 DFQATT, CDR2 SNEGSKA (reference sequence). The CDR3 sequence: CSARGGGENTEALF. The CDR3 DNA reads TGCAGTGCTAGGGGGGGGGGTGAGAACACTGAAGCTCTCTTT.

This clonotype came up many times. CDR3 sequence: CSARGGTGGYGYTF. For the CDR3, the DNA is TGCAGTGCTAGAGGGGGGACCGGAGGCTATGGCTACACCTTC. The rearrangement uses TRBV20-1 and TRBJ1-2, with D possibly matching TRBD1 (5 bases). The CDR3 loop spans 14 amino acids. Germline CDR1 and CDR2: DFQATT and SNEGSKA (reference sequence). V lost 1 base and J 4 bases, leaving 13 bases between the germline ends.

The chain carries TRBV19 and TRBJ1-1, with D perhaps matching TRBD1 (6 bases). Germline-derived CDR1 and CDR2 are LNHDA and SQIVND (reference sequence). Trimming shortened V by 8 bases and J by 2 bases, and 18 bases separated the two germline ends. This CDR3 spans 15 amino acids. CDR3 DNA: TGTGCCAGTCACCCGAGAACAGGGTCCAACACTGAAGCTTTCTTT. It translates to CASHPRTGSNTEAFF.

There are many counts of this clonotype. V is TRBV12-3 or TRBV12-4 and J is TRBJ2-2, with 7 bases that match TRBD2. The CDR3 loop spans 15 amino acids. Trimming at V came to 1 base and at J to 4 bases, leaving 3 bases not matched to a gene. The CDR3 sequence: CASSLGGSVTGELFF. The CDR3 nucleotides are TGTGCCAGCAGTTTAGGCGGGAGTGTCACCGGGGAGCTGTTTTTT.

This clonotype was counted ten times or more. The V and J genes are TRBV29-1 and TRBJ2-1, with 9 bases that match TRBD2. Germline V gene lookup returns CDR1 SQVTM and CDR2 ANQGSEA. Trimming took 3 bases from V and 4 from J; bases not matched to a gene: 4. The CDR3 is 14 residues long. The CDR3 here is CSVDLLAGYNEQFF. In DNA, the CDR3 is TGCAGCGTTGATTTGCTAGCGGGGTACAATGAGCAGTTCTTC.